This T cell receptor (beta chain) emerged from a study of blood T cell repertoires in COVID-19 (dated by TCRdb to between 2020 and 2021). For the wider study: ImmuneRACE Cohort 3 recovered participants were defined by two consecutive negative NP/OP PCR tests, healthcare professional clearance, or symptom resolution. Deeply sampled blood TCRbeta repertoires from subjects exposed to, actively infected with, or recovered from COVID-19 were included in the dataset. Sample metadata almost always included a de-identified subject ID, COVID-19 status, age in years and sex. The collaborator samples originated in the United States, Italy and Spain and spanned the acute and convalescent phases of COVID-19. The repertoires were released in a freely available public database meant as a resource for research on the immune response to SARS-CoV-2. The material from the prospective study consisted of cDNA or gDNA derived from T cells, B-cell-depleted T cells, or PBMCs. Where available, HLA class I and class II types were taken from metadata supplied by the sample provider and were not determined by assay-based typing. The samples were drawn from two sources: the first 160 participants of the ongoing ImmuneRACE study, and 1,000 to 1,500 subjects contributed by 6 global collaborators.

This clone was picked up a small number of times. The antigen this receptor binds is unknown. Base quality data are lacking; no much larger clone is found one base away. CDR1 KGHSH and CDR2 LQKENI are derived from the germline V gene. V is clipped by 4 bases and J by 6 bases, and the sequence between their germline boundaries is 15 bases long. The CDR3 measures 14 amino acids from cysteine to phenylalanine. The CDR3 DNA has 42 bases and is translated from base 1. In the prospective study, participants were roughly 18 to 100 years old, resided in about two dozen geographic areas of the United States, and were enrolled through a virtual design. In the prospective study, participants were assigned to cohorts based on the clinical history participants reported in a screening survey and a study questionnaire. Each participant in the prospective study had whole blood, serum and a nasopharyngeal or oropharyngeal swab collected by mobile phlebotomists. Prospective study participants could optionally give additional blood draws and questionnaires over an approximately 2-month period. Blood samples from the prospective study were shipped frozen or at room temperature prior to DNA extraction.

The immunoSEQ Assay, a bias-controlled multiplex PCR, was used to amplify TCRbeta CDR3 regions from genomic DNA. The authors' analysis ran thus. Within the assay, amplification of reference gene primers was used to estimate how many nucleated cells each sample contained. To quantify the absolute abundance of each unique TCRbeta CDR3 rearrangement, sequence reads were collapsed and filtered. For each sample, productive Simpson clonality was calculated as the square root of Simpson's diversity index over productive rearrangements. Held by TCRdb, this immuneACCESS table contains in-frame sequences only and omits some clones. Under half of the omission traces to an unresolved V gene where checked; the cause of the rest is unknown. V and J calls and clone size are given by that table; D and trimming were obtained from the DNA. This sample gives under 200,000 clones in total; about 86% of them show up just once. The biggest ten clones account for around 24% of the sample.

Study-wide findings and limitations: The amount of clinical and demographic metadata varied by source and participant and was provided uncurated.

Sequenced sample: PBMCs or T cells enriched from blood (not recorded which). The sequence is built from TRBV18 and TRBJ1-2; the D gene is perhaps TRBD1, from 5 matching bases. The receptor's source is a woman between 35 and 50 years old in a cohort exposed to, infected with or recovered from COVID-19 (not recorded which). For the CDR3, the sequence is CASSLPGTTNGYTF. The DNA reads TGTGCCAGCTCACTTCCCGGGACTACTAATGGCTACACCTTC.